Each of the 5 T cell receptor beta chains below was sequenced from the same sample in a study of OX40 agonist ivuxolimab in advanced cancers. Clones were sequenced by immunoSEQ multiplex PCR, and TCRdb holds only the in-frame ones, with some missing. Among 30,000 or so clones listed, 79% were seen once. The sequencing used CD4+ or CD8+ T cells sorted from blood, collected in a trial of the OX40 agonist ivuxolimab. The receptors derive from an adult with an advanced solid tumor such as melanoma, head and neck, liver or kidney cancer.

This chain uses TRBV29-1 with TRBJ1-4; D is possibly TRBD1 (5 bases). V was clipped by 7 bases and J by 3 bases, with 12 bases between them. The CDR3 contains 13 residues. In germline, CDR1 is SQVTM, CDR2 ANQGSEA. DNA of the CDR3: TGCAGCGGTGCAGGGTCTGCTAATGAAAAACTGTTTTTT. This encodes CSGAGSANEKLFF.

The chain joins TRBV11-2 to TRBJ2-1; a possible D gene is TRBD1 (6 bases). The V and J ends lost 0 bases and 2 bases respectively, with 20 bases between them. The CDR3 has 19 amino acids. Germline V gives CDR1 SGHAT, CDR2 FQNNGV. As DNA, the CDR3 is TGTGCCAGCAGCTTAGATCGTAAGGACAGATTTAACACCTACAATGAGCAGTTCTTC. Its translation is CASSLDRKDRFNTYNEQFF.

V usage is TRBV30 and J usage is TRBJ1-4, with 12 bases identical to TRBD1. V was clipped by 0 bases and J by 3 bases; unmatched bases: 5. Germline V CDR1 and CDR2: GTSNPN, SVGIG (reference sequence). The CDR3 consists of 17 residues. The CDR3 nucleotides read TGTGCCTGGAGTGTCGTGGGACAGGGGGCCTCTAATGAAAAACTGTTTTTT. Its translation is CAWSVVGQGASNEKLFF. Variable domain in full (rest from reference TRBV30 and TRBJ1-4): SQTIHQWPATLVQPVGSPLSLECTVEGTSNPNLYWYRQAAGRGLQLLFYSVGIGQISSEVPQNLSASRPQDRQFILSSKKLLLSDSGFYLCAWSVVGQGASNEKLFFGSGTQLSVL.

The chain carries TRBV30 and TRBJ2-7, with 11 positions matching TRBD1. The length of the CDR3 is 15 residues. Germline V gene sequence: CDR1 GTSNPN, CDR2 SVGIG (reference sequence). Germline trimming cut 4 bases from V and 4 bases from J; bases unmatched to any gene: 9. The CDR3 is CAWNPQGTGGYEQYF. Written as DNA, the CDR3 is TGTGCCTGGAACCCTCAAGGGACAGGGGGTTACGAGCAGTACTTC. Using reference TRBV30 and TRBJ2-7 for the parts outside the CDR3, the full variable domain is SQTIHQWPATLVQPVGSPLSLECTVEGTSNPNLYWYRQAAGRGLQLLFYSVGIGQISSEVPQNLSASRPQDRQFILSSKKLLLSDSGFYLCAWNPQGTGGYEQYFGPGTRLTVT.

CDR3 region: CASRAHGYGYTF. CDR3 coding DNA: TGTGCCAGCAGGGCTCATGGCTATGGCTACACCTTC. V and J are TRBV28 and TRBJ1-2; D not resolved. The CDR3 totals 12 residues. The V gene lost 6 bases and the J gene lost 4 bases, with 9 bases spanning the gap. Germline lookup yields CDR1 MDHEN and CDR2 SYDVKM.